This T cell receptor (beta chain) was recorded in a study of molecular identifiers for immune sequencing clone quantification. Overall study context: Replicate RNA came from about 20,000 or 100,000 naive CD8 cells and was split five ways, and four parts were sequenced. Study observations and caveats: Over 98% of effector molecules, yet under 1% of naive-cell molecules, were held by clones above 20 RNA copies. Spiked TCR RNA from one Jurkat cell reportedly showed up when mixed among 800,000 to 1,000,000 naive cells.

Bulk libraries came from a prior protocol with listed TCR primers. Each CDR3 protein gets one entry after TCRdb re-called the PCR reads with MiXCR. The sample shows more than 450,000 distinct CDR3 sequences, roughly a fifth of them seen only once. The CDR3 loop spans 15 amino acids. CDR1 is SGHAT and CDR2 is FQNNGV in the germline V gene. With respect to this clonotype: Its cognate antigen is unknown. A much more abundant neighbour one base away suggests this may be a read error.

V is TRBV11-2 and J is TRBJ2-3; tentatively, D is TRBD1 or TRBD2 (5 bases each). Source material: naive CD8+ T cells from blood, with Jurkat cell RNA spiked in. Subset of the sample: FACS-sorted CD8+CD4-CCR7+CD45RA+ naive T cells. This sequence originates from a human donor in good health. Some libraries in this study had Jurkat cell RNA spiked in. The CDR3 DNA reads as TGTGCCAGCAGCCCTACGGGTTGGGGGTCCGATACGCGGTATTTT. Translated, it gives CASSPTGWGSDTRYF. The entire variable domain, with the rest obtained from reference TRBV11-2 and TRBJ2-3, is as follows: EAGVAQSPRYKIIEKRQSVAFWCNPISGHATLYWYQQILGQGPKLLIQFQNNGVVDDSQLPKDRFSAERLKGVDSTLKIQPAKLEDSAVYLCASSPTGWGSDTRYFGPGTRLTVL.